A single sample is the source of the 21 T cell receptor beta chains below, sequenced in a study of response to subunit inactivated influenza vaccine. MiXCR, applied by TCRdb to the RT-PCR reads, yields one record per CDR3 protein. The sample shows approximately 530,000 distinct CDR3 sequences, 10% to 15% of them seen only once. This specimen consisted of PBMCs from blood, obtained more than 35 days after vaccination. Receptors were obtained from a man aged 45-65 years who received an inactivated influenza vaccine.

The chain has TRBV2 and TRBJ1-6; no firm D call. Trimming took off 8 bases at V and 7 bases at J, with 12 bases between the two ends. The CDR3 runs 13 residues. Germline values: CDR1 SNHLY, CDR2 FYNNEI. The CDR3 protein is CASGRLENSPLHF. DNA of the CDR3: TGTGCCAGCGGAAGGTTGGAGAATTCACCCCTCCACTTT. The entire variable domain, with the rest obtained from reference TRBV2 and TRBJ1-6, is as follows: EPEVTQTPSHQVTQMGQEVILRCVPISNHLYFYWYRQILGQKVEFLVSFYNNEISEKSEIFDDQFSVERPDGSNFTLKIRSTKLEDSAMYFCASGRLENSPLHFGNGTRLTVT.

There are a few counts of this clonotype. The CDR3 nucleotides read TGTGCCAGCAGCTCCCAAAGAATTCGACTAGCGGGAGAAATCTACGAGCAGTACTTC. As protein: CASSSQRIRLAGEIYEQYF. The V call is TRBV11-2, the J call TRBJ2-7; TRBD2 matches at 12 bases. Germline values: CDR1 SGHAT, CDR2 FQNNGV. This CDR3 region has 19 residues. With V trimmed by 4 bases and J by 3 bases, 16 bases remained unmatched.

This clonotype was observed a few times. This chain's CDR3 is CASSQDRGPYSYEQYF. CDR3 DNA: TGTGCCAGCAGCCAGGACAGGGGGCCCTACTCCTACGAGCAGTACTTC. The chain couples TRBV14 to TRBJ2-7, with 11 bases that match TRBD1. Germline V gene sequence: CDR1 SGHDN, CDR2 FVKESK. This CDR3 is built from 16 residues. The V and J ends lost 3 bases and 0 bases, in that order; junction bases with no gene match: 4.

The CDR3 DNA is TGTGCCAGCAGTTTAGGAAGCGGGGGCCCCTACGAGCAGTACTTC. It is translated as CASSLGSGGPYEQYF. The chain links TRBV28 to TRBJ2-7; 8 nucleotides line up with TRBD2. CDR3 length: 15 residues. V lost 2 bases to trimming and J lost 2 bases; unmatched junction nucleotides: 5. Germline V gives CDR1 MDHEN, CDR2 SYDVKM.

This clonotype has a count of ten or more. The CDR3 DNA sequence: TGTGCCAACCAGGGGTACTCTGGAAACACCATATATTTT. Its translation is CANQGYSGNTIYF. The chain has TRBV12-3 or TRBV12-4 and TRBJ1-3; D may be TRBD1 (6 bases). Trimming cost V 10 bases and J 0 bases, with 10 bases left between them. This CDR3 comprises 13 residues.

V gene TRBV7-2 combines with J gene TRBJ2-7; 9 positions match TRBD1. This CDR3 spans 15 amino acids. V gave up 4 bases and J gave up 7 bases; unmatched junction bases: 11. CDR1 is SGHTA and CDR2 is FQGNSA in the germline V gene. CDR3 sequence reads: CASSWTGTGYREQYF. Written as DNA, the CDR3 is TGTGCCAGCAGCTGGACCGGGACAGGGTACCGAGAGCAGTACTTC.

A few counts support this clonotype. Relative to the germline gene, one junction end is altered; a read error may explain this. V gene TRBV12-3 or TRBV12-4 combines with J gene TRBJ2-3; D remains unclear. This CDR3 region has 17 residues. CDR3 in DNA: TGTGCCAGCAGTTCAACCTGGGTTAGCCGAAACACAGATACGCAGTACTTT. Translated: CASSSTWVSRNTDTQYF.

The sample holds a few counts of this clonotype. The gene calls are TRBV20-1 and TRBJ2-1, with 9 bases identical to TRBD2. CDR3 length equals 14 residues. J was trimmed by 10 bases and V by 6 bases; bases with no gene match: 13. Germline V gene lookup returns CDR1 DFQATT and CDR2 SNEGSKA (reference sequence). This CDR3 is CSAEGGRALEEQFF. The CDR3 region has the DNA TGCAGTGCCGAGGGCGGGAGGGCCCTGGAAGAGCAGTTCTTC.

This clonotype has at least ten counts. V usage is TRBV20-1 and J usage is TRBJ2-3; 8 bases line up with TRBD1. The CDR3 has 14 residues. Germline assignment: CDR1 DFQATT and CDR2 SNEGSKA (reference sequence). J gave up 3 bases and V 1 base, and 3 bases lay outside the gene matches. CDR3 nucleotide sequence: TGCAGTGCTAGAGTTGACAGGGGTACAGATACGCAGTATTTT. It yields the protein CSARVDRGTDTQYF.

The chain links TRBV5-1 to TRBJ2-1; TRBD2 aligns across 13 bases. This CDR3 is 15 amino acids long. V was pared by 4 bases and J by 9 bases, with 7 bases of the junction left unmatched. Germline V gene data show CDR1 as SGHRS and CDR2 as YFSETQ. This chain's CDR3 is CASSPVLAGGGEQFF. The DNA for the CDR3 is TGCGCCAGCAGCCCCGTACTAGCGGGAGGGGGTGAGCAGTTCTTC.

This chain links TRBV20-1 with TRBJ2-7; 13 bases agree with TRBD2. This CDR3 spans 16 amino acids. Trimming removed 0 bases from V and 3 bases from J; junction bases left unmatched: 5. Germline V lookup: CDR1 DFQATT, CDR2 SNEGSKA (reference sequence). CDR3 sequence reads: CSARDGTSGARYEQYF. CDR3 in DNA: TGCAGTGCTAGAGATGGGACTAGCGGGGCCCGCTACGAGCAGTACTTC.

Only a few counts were recorded for this clonotype. This chain joins TRBV10-3 and TRBJ2-5; 7 bases fit TRBD1. The CDR3 runs to 14 residues. The germline gives CDR1 ENHRY, CDR2 SYGVKD. J lost 2 bases, V lost 8 bases, and 8 bases had no gene match. CDR3 residues: CAIGVKGQQETQYF. In nucleotides, the CDR3 is TGTGCCATCGGAGTCAAGGGACAGCAAGAGACCCAGTACTTC.

The V gene is TRBV20-1, the J gene TRBJ2-4; 8 bases agree with TRBD2. This CDR3 has 14 amino acids. Unmatched junction bases numbered 7, after V lost 6 bases and J lost 3 bases. CDR1 is DFQATT and CDR2 is SNEGSKA in the germline V gene (reference sequence). CDR3: CSALVSGIKNIQYF. CDR3 in DNA: TGCAGTGCCCTGGTTAGCGGGATCAAAAACATTCAGTACTTC.

There are a few counts of this clonotype. An end of the junction differs from the germline gene, which may be a read error. This chain links TRBV20-1 with TRBJ1-1, with D possibly TRBD1 on 5 matching bases. This CDR3 comprises 16 residues. Germline CDR1 reads DFQATT; CDR2 reads SNEGSKA (reference sequence). In nucleotides, the CDR3 is TGCAGTGCTAGACCACTCACCAGGGCAACGAACGCTGAAGCTTTCTTT. The encoded protein is CSARPLTRATNAEAFF.

In this sample, this clonotype turned up a few times. The chain uses TRBV27 and TRBJ2-1; 9 bases are shared with TRBD1. Germline CDR1 reads MNHEY; CDR2 reads SMNVEV (reference sequence). Losses at the gene ends were 5 bases for V and 5 bases for J; bases not matched to a gene: 13. CDR3 length: 17 residues. CDR3 DNA sequence: TGTGCCAGCAGTCCAGCCCCCGGGACAGGGATGGACAATGAGCAGTTCTTC. It codes for CASSPAPGTGMDNEQFF.

The chain carries TRBV7-2 and TRBJ1-1; D remains ambiguous. V lost 3 bases and J lost 10, with 18 bases in between. The V gene's germline CDR1 is SGHTA and CDR2 FQGNSA. The CDR3 loop spans 14 amino acids. CDR3 sequence reads: CASSLAREAVGAFF. For the CDR3, the DNA is TGTGCCAGCAGCTTGGCCCGGGAGGCGGTAGGAGCTTTCTTT.

This sequence joins TRBV4-2 and TRBJ2-1; the match to TRBD2 covers 8 bases. Germline V gene sequence: CDR1 LGHNA, CDR2 YNFKEQ. CDR3 length: 18 amino acids. With 0 bases clipped from V and 0 bases from J, the junction kept 7 bases outside the gene matches. The CDR3, as DNA: TGTGCCAGCAGCCAAGACTCACGGGAGGGCCTCTCCTACAATGAGCAGTTCTTC. This sequence encodes CASSQDSREGLSYNEQFF.

This clonotype showed up just a few times. The chain recombines TRBV20-1 with TRBJ1-2; tentative D call: TRBD1 (6 bases). CDR3 length: 14 amino acids. The V end lost 6 bases, the J end lost 7 bases, and 21 bases lay between the germline ends. Germline CDR1 is DFQATT and CDR2 is SNEGSKA (reference sequence). CDR3 protein: CSAISGRGMGGYTF. The CDR3 nucleotides read TGCAGTGCGATCTCGGGCAGGGGAATGGGTGGCTACACCTTC.

The chain employs TRBV12-3 or TRBV12-4 and TRBJ2-1; possible D gene TRBD2, 6 bases. With 4 bases removed from V and 4 bases from J, the gap between germline ends came to 14 bases. The CDR3 consists of 15 residues. The CDR3 reads CASSSGDLIYNEQFF. CDR3 nucleotides: TGTGCCAGCAGTTCGGGGGACCTAATTTACAATGAGCAGTTCTTC.

This rearrangement joins TRBV18 to TRBJ2-5; D perhaps matches TRBD1 (8 bases). V was shortened by 4 bases and J by 2 bases, with 20 bases between the two germline ends. There are 17 residues in the CDR3. Looked up from germline, CDR1 is KGHSH and CDR2 is LQKENI. The CDR3 loop reads CASSQLGQGLRQETQYF. The CDR3 coding sequence is TGTGCCAGCTCACAGCTCGGACAGGGACTACGGCAAGAGACCCAGTACTTC.

This clonotype was recorded at least ten times. The V gene is TRBV6-7, the J gene TRBJ2-1; 9 bases fit TRBD2. TRBV6-7 is noted as an ORF with a role that remains uncertain. The CDR3 runs 13 residues. Germline trimming cut 7 bases from V and 7 bases from J; bases unmatched to any gene: 5. The CDR3 DNA reads TGTGCCAGCACGGCGGGGGGGGTTAATGAGCAGTTCTTC. Translating it yields CASTAGGVNEQFF.